These 9 T cell receptor beta chains were all obtained from the same sample, sequenced in a study of blood T cell repertoires in COVID-19. Sequencing used immunoSEQ multiplex PCR; TCRdb keeps in-frame clones, though not all of them. The sample holds some 130,000 clones; around 89% are singletons and the top ten take roughly 2.9%. Material for sequencing was peripheral blood. These receptors all come from a man aged 60 to 75 with active or convalescent COVID-19.

The V call is TRBV2, the J call TRBJ2-3, with 8 positions matching TRBD1. The V gene's germline CDR1 is SNHLY and CDR2 FYNNEI. CDR3 length equals 14 residues. Trimming cost V 6 bases and J 4 bases; bases outside gene matches: 6. The CDR3 nucleotides read TGTGCCAGCAGGACAGGGACAGGAGCAGATACGCAGTATTTT. Translation gives CASRTGTGADTQYF.

Of note for this clone: A junction boundary mismatches the germline segment, possibly from a read error. The chain joins TRBV27 to TRBJ1-1; unclear D gene. Germline-derived CDR1 and CDR2 are MNHEY and SMNVEV (reference sequence). This CDR3 comprises 14 residues. The CDR3 here is CASSLYEGWSETFF. CDR3 coding DNA: TGTGCCAGCAGTTTATACGAGGGCTGGTCTGAAACTTTCTTT.

The chain is built from TRBV27 and TRBJ2-1; 7 nucleotides line up with TRBD1. From germline, CDR1 is MNHEY and CDR2 SMNVEV (reference sequence). The CDR3 extends over 16 amino acids. V lost 4 bases to trimming and J lost 7 bases; unmatched junction nucleotides: 13. Here the CDR3 reads CASSSTGVMRENEQFF. Here the CDR3 DNA reads TGTGCCAGCAGTTCCACAGGGGTCATGAGGGAAAATGAGCAGTTCTTC.

The chain recombines TRBV18 with TRBJ2-3, with 7 bases that match TRBD2. Trimming cost V 1 base and J 0 bases; bases outside gene matches: 10. The CDR3 has 18 residues. CDR1 KGHSH and CDR2 LQKENI come from the germline V gene. CDR3 sequence: CASSPRDSSGTSTDTQYF. CDR3 nucleotide sequence: TGTGCCAGCTCACCACGGGATTCCAGCGGGACTAGCACAGATACGCAGTATTTT.

V is TRBV29-1 and J is TRBJ1-6, with D possibly matching TRBD1 (6 bases). The CDR3 is 13 residues long. Per germline, CDR1 SQVTM and CDR2 ANQGSEA. V lost 5 bases, J lost 8 bases, and 13 bases lay in between. For the CDR3, the DNA is TGCAGCGTTCCGGAACAGGGCCATTCACCCCTCCACTTT. It codes for CSVPEQGHSPLHF.

This clone was seen a handful of times. The rearrangement uses TRBV10-3 and TRBJ2-3; weak D call: TRBD2 (6 bases). V was cut by 5 bases and J by 5 bases, with 14 bases left in between. The CDR3 is 14 residues long. Per germline, CDR1 ENHRY and CDR2 SYGVKD. This CDR3 is CAISSGQGGDTQYF. The CDR3 DNA reads as TGTGCCATCAGTTCAGGGCAGGGAGGAGATACGCAGTATTTT.

V gene TRBV19 combines with J gene TRBJ1-2; D is unclear. The germline V gene has CDR1 LNHDA and CDR2 SQIVND (reference sequence). CDR3 length: 14 amino acids. Between the trimmed V and J ends, which lost 3 bases and 10 bases, there was a span of 18 bases. CDR3 protein: CASSIPGSRLAYTF. The CDR3, as DNA: TGTGCCAGTAGTATCCCAGGTTCTCGGCTGGCCTACACCTTC.

This rearrangement joins TRBV19 to TRBJ2-3; TRBD1 agrees at 7 bases. The junction had 7 bases not matched to a gene; V was cut back by 4 bases and J by 6 bases. Germline-derived CDR1 and CDR2 are LNHDA and SQIVND (reference sequence). CDR3 length: 14 residues. CDR3 protein: CASSNLQGRDTQYF. CDR3 nucleotide sequence: TGTGCCAGTAGTAACCTACAGGGGCGGGATACGCAGTATTTT.

This chain links TRBV9 with TRBJ1-5, with D unresolved. Germline CDR1 SGDLS, CDR2 YYNGEE. The CDR3 is made up of 15 amino acids. The ends were cut back, 3 bases at V and 4 bases at J, with 14 bases in the middle. The CDR3 is CASSARGDLNQPQHF. CDR3 sequence (DNA): TGTGCCAGCAGCGCCCGGGGAGATCTAAATCAGCCCCAGCATTTT.